What follows are 21 T cell receptor beta chains derived from one specimen sequenced in a study of molecular identifiers for immune sequencing clone quantification. TCRdb passed the PCR reads through MiXCR, listing each CDR3 protein once. The table includes about 330,000 distinct CDR3 sequences, 24% detected once. Material for sequencing was naive CD8+ T cells from blood, with Jurkat cell RNA spiked in. Stated subset: FACS-sorted CD8+CD4-CCR7+CD45RA+ naive T cells. The receptor source for this set is a human donor in good health. Some libraries in this study had Jurkat cell RNA spiked in.

The gene calls are TRBV28 and TRBJ2-5; 8 bases line up with TRBD1. V shed 1 base, J shed 2 bases, and the junction held 9 bases outside the gene matches. The CDR3 spans 17 residues. From germline, CDR1 is MDHEN and CDR2 SYDVKM. CDR3 protein: CASSLFSRTGLQETQYF. DNA of the CDR3: TGTGCCAGCAGTTTATTCTCAAGGACAGGGCTTCAAGAGACCCAGTACTTC.

This clonotype appeared a few times. The gene calls are TRBV27 and TRBJ1-5; the D is unclear. The germline V and J ends were trimmed by 8 bases and 0 bases, with 11 bases remaining between them. CDR3 length equals 14 residues. CDR1 MNHEY and CDR2 SMNVEV come from the germline V gene (reference sequence). CDR3 DNA: TGTGCCAGCTCCCCTTGGGATAGCAATCAGCCCCAGCATTTT. Translation gives CASSPWDSNQPQHF.

The chain recombines TRBV12-3 or TRBV12-4 with TRBJ1-1, with D maybe TRBD1 (6 bases). The CDR3 covers 12 residues. V shed 6 bases and J shed 6 bases, with 11 bases lying between them. The CDR3 loop reads CASRLQGPEAFF. CDR3 DNA: TGTGCCAGCAGGCTTCAGGGGCCTGAAGCTTTCTTT.

A remark on this clonotype: This may be a read error: a much more frequent sequence differs by one nucleotide. The chain uses TRBV4-3 and TRBJ2-5; a weak D match, TRBD2 (6 bases). The CDR3 covers 18 residues. V was clipped by 0 bases and J by 4 bases, with 21 bases between them. Germline-derived CDR1 and CDR2 are LGHNA and YSLEER. CDR3 sequence (DNA): TGCGCCAGCAGCCAAGATCATGCCGGGGGTAGCATCAGAGAGACCCAGTACTTC. Translated, it gives CASSQDHAGGSIRETQYF.

With respect to this clonotype: A much larger clone lies a single base off, so this may be a read error. The chain carries TRBV5-3 and TRBJ2-7; D gene uncertain. TRBV5-3 is classed as an ORF, of uncertain function. This CDR3 contains 16 residues. Trimming removed 8 bases at V and 6 bases at J, with 27 bases between. In DNA, the CDR3 is TGTGCCAGCGGCCCGGCCGCAGGAGCATCGGCTCTCGAGCAGTACTTC. Its protein product is CASGPAAGASALEQYF.

This clonotype was observed a single time. This may be a read error: a much more frequent sequence differs by one nucleotide. The rearrangement uses TRBV7-2 and TRBJ1-6; 10 bases agree with TRBD1. V lost 1 base, J lost 6 bases, and 3 bases stayed unmatched. There are 16 residues in the CDR3. Germline-derived CDR1 and CDR2 are SGHTA and FQGNSA. CDR3 sequence (DNA): TGTGCCAGCAGCTTAGTGAGGACAGGGGGTAATTCACCCCTCCACTTT. Translation gives CASSLVRTGGNSPLHF.

The CDR3 protein is CAISGNLGDTQYF. CDR3 nucleotide sequence: TGTGCCATAAGCGGGAATTTAGGCGATACGCAGTATTTT. The chain recombines TRBV6-2 or TRBV6-3 with TRBJ2-3, with TRBD2 matching over 7 bases. The CDR3 covers 13 residues. J lost 6 bases, V lost 10 bases, and 10 bases had no gene match. CDR1 is MNHEY and CDR2 is SVGEGT in the germline V gene.

This clonotype came up many times. The chain carries TRBV29-1 and TRBJ2-3, with 8 bases aligning to TRBD2. CDR3 length: 13 residues. V lost 4 bases to trimming and J lost 3 bases; unmatched junction nucleotides: 3. Germline V CDR1 and CDR2: SQVTM, ANQGSEA. CDR3 sequence (DNA): TGCAGCGTTGTTAGCGGGGCGACAGATACGCAGTATTTT. It encodes CSVVSGATDTQYF.

In this sample, this clonotype turned up a few times. The rearrangement joins TRBV20-1 to TRBJ2-1, with D tentatively TRBD1 or TRBD2 (5 bases each). The CDR3 contains 15 residues. CDR1 and CDR2 (germline): DFQATT, SNEGSKA (reference sequence). V was pared by 8 bases and J by 5 bases, with 22 bases between. The CDR3 loop is CSPYRGPLRDNEQFF. For the CDR3, the DNA is TGCAGTCCCTATCGGGGCCCGCTTAGGGACAATGAGCAGTTCTTC.

This clonotype was counted only a few times. The chain links TRBV4-3 to TRBJ1-5; no clear D gene. V was cut by 0 bases and J by 3 bases, with 9 bases left in between. The CDR3 extends over 15 amino acids. The V gene's germline CDR1 is LGHNA and CDR2 YSLEER. For the CDR3, the DNA is TGCGCCAGCAGCCAAGATTTGATCTCCAATCAGCCCCAGCATTTT. It codes for CASSQDLISNQPQHF.

The sample holds many counts of this clonotype. The chain recombines TRBV28 with TRBJ2-4; D is unclear. Germline CDR1 is MDHEN and CDR2 is SYDVKM. Trimming cost V 2 bases and J 0 bases, with 11 bases left between them. The length of the CDR3 is 16 residues. CDR3 sequence: CASSLQRPLAKNIQYF. CDR3 nucleotides: TGTGCCAGCAGTTTACAACGACCACTAGCCAAAAACATTCAGTACTTC.

This clonotype was observed many times. This chain joins TRBV12-5 and TRBJ2-3, with 8 bases lining up with TRBD1. This CDR3 comprises 15 residues. Germline trimming cut 5 bases from V and 0 bases from J; bases unmatched to any gene: 4. Per the germline V gene, CDR1 is LGHNT and CDR2 is FRNRAP. The CDR3, as DNA: TGTGCTAGTGGTCCCGGGACAGGAAGCACAGATACGCAGTATTTT. Its translation is CASGPGTGSTDTQYF.

This clonotype was counted many times. The V call is TRBV6-5, the J call TRBJ2-1, with 12 bases that match TRBD2. V lost 9 bases to trimming and J lost 1 base; unmatched junction nucleotides: 10. This CDR3 is 17 amino acids long. CDR1 MNHEY and CDR2 SVGAGI come from the germline V gene. The CDR3 DNA reads TGTGCCAGTAGGCTAGCGGGGGGGGTCGGATCCTACAATGAGCAGTTCTTC. Its translation is CASRLAGGVGSYNEQFF.

The chain is built from TRBV4-1 and TRBJ2-1; perhaps TRBD1 as D (5 bases). The CDR3 is 16 amino acids. Trimming removed 3 bases from V and 3 bases from J, with 15 bases in between. Per the germline V gene, CDR1 is MGHRA and CDR2 is YSYEKL. The CDR3 region is CASSQGSGSNYNEQFF. As DNA, the CDR3 is TGCGCCAGCAGCCAGGGATCAGGGTCTAACTACAATGAGCAGTTCTTC.

This clonotype was counted at least ten times. This chain uses TRBV6-5 with TRBJ1-4; D not certain. The CDR3 runs 13 residues. The germline V and J ends were trimmed by 5 bases and 0 bases, with 4 bases remaining between them. From germline, CDR1 is MNHEY and CDR2 SVGAGI. This CDR3 reads CASSHTTNEKLFF. For the CDR3, the DNA is TGTGCCAGCAGTCATACAACTAATGAAAAACTGTTTTTT.

This clonotype has ten or more counts. This chain joins TRBV19 and TRBJ2-1; tentatively, D is TRBD1 (5 bases). This CDR3 is built from 15 residues. Germline-derived CDR1 and CDR2 are LNHDA and SQIVND (reference sequence). V lost 3 bases, J lost 0 bases, and 9 bases lay in between. The CDR3 sequence: CASSIGQGSYNEQFF. The CDR3 DNA reads as TGTGCCAGTAGTATCGGGCAGGGCTCCTACAATGAGCAGTTCTTC.

This clonotype occurred many times. The chain combines TRBV6-5 with TRBJ2-1; D is possibly TRBD1 or TRBD2 (5 bases each). Germline V CDR1 and CDR2: MNHEY, SVGAGI. V lost 2 bases and J 8 bases, leaving 10 bases between the germline ends. The CDR3 has 13 residues. The CDR3 spells CASSYGGVDEQFF. Here the CDR3 DNA reads TGTGCCAGCAGTTACGGGGGAGTTGATGAGCAGTTCTTC.

This clonotype was recorded many times. The chain has TRBV11-2 and TRBJ2-6; D not resolved. CDR3 length equals 16 residues. Germline V gives CDR1 SGHAT, CDR2 FQNNGV. Trimming removed 4 bases at V and 2 bases at J, with 12 bases between. The CDR3 reads CASSSHEFAGANVLTF. CDR3 in DNA: TGTGCCAGCAGCTCACACGAATTTGCTGGGGCCAACGTCCTGACTTTC.

This clonotype was detected many times. The CDR3 loop reads CSVPQGTDTQYF. The CDR3 DNA reads as TGCAGCGTGCCGCAGGGGACAGATACGCAGTATTTT. The chain recombines TRBV29-1 with TRBJ2-3, with D possibly being TRBD1 (6 bases). The CDR3 runs to 12 residues. V dropped 6 bases and J dropped 3 bases, with 10 bases sitting between them. CDR1 and CDR2 (germline): SQVTM, ANQGSEA.

The chain carries TRBV6-2 or TRBV6-3 and TRBJ2-7; D might be TRBD1 (5 bases). In germline, CDR1 is MNHEY, CDR2 SVGEGT. The CDR3 length is 14 residues. V was cut by 2 bases and J by 5 bases, with 13 bases left in between. CDR3 DNA: TGTGCCAGCAGTTACCTAGGACACCCCCACGAGCAGTACTTC. Amino acid sequence: CASSYLGHPHEQYF.

The V call is TRBV4-1, the J call TRBJ2-7; D is unresolved. Germline CDR1 and CDR2: MGHRA and YSYEKL. This CDR3 has 15 amino acids. Trimming left V 1 base short and J 0 bases short, with 10 bases between. CDR3 protein: CASSQGTVSSYEQYF. The DNA for the CDR3 is TGCGCCAGCAGCCAAGGTACAGTGAGCTCCTACGAGCAGTACTTC.